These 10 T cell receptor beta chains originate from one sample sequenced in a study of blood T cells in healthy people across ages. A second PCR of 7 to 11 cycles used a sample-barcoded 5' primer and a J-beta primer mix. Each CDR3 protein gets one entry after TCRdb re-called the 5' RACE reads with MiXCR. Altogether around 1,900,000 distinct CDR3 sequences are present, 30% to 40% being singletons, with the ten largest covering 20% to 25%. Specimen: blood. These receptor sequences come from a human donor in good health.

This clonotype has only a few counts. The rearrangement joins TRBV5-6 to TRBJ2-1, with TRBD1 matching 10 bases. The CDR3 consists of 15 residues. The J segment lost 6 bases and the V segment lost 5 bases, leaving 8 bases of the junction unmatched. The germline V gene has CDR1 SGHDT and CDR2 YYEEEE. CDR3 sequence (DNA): TGTGCCAGCAGTGCCGGGACAGGGGACGTCAATGAGCAGTTCTTC. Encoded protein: CASSAGTGDVNEQFF.

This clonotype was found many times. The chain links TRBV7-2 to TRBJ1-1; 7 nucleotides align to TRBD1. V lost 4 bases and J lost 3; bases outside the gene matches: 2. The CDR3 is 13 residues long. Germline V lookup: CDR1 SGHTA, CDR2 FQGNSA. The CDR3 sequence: CASSWDRDTEAFF. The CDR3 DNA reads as TGTGCCAGCAGCTGGGACAGAGACACTGAAGCTTTCTTT. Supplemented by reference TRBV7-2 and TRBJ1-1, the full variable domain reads GAGVSQSPSNKVTEKGKDVELRCDPISGHTALYWYRQSLGQGLEFLIYFQGNSAPDKSGLPSDRFSAERTGGSVSTLTIQRTQQEDSAVYLCASSWDRDTEAFFGQGTRLTVV.

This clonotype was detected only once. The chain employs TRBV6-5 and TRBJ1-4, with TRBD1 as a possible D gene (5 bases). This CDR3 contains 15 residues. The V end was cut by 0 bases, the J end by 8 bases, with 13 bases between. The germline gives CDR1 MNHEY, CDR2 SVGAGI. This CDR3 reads CASSYSYRRTEKLFF. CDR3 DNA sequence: TGTGCCAGCAGTTACTCTTACAGGCGGACAGAAAAACTGTTTTTT.

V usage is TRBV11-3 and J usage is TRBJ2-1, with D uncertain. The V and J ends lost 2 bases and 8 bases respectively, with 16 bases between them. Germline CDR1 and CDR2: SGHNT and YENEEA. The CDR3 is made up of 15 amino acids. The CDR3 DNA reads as TGTGCCAGCAGCTTAACTGGTGACCCCATCCATGAGCAGTTCTTC. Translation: CASSLTGDPIHEQFF.

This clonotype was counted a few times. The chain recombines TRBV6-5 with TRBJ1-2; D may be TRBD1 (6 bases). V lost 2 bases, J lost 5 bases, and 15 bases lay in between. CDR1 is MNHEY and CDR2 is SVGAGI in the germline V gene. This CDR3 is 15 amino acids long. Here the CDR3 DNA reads TGTGCCAGCAGTTACGCCTCCGGGGGCTGGTATGGCTACACCTTC. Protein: CASSYASGGWYGYTF.

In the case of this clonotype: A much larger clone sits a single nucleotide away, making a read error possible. This chain's CDR3 is CASSQGLAGYEQFF. The CDR3 nucleotides read TGCGCCAGCAGCCAAGGACTAGCAGGGTATGAGCAGTTCTTC. V is TRBV4-1 and J is TRBJ2-1; the match to TRBD2 covers 7 bases. Germline values: CDR1 MGHRA, CDR2 YSYEKL. The CDR3 spans 14 residues. J lost 8 bases, V lost 1 base, and 5 bases had no gene match.

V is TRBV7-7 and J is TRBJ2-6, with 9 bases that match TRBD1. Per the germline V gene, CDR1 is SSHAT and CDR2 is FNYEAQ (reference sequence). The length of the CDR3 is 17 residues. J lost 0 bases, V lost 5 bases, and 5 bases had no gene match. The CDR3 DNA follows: TGTGCCAGCAGCGTCCGGGACAGGGACTCTGGGGCCAACGTCCTGACTTTC. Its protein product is CASSVRDRDSGANVLTF. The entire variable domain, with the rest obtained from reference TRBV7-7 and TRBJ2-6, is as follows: GAGVSQSPRYKVTKRGQDVTLRCDPISSHATLYWYQQALGQGPEFLTYFNYEAQPDKSGLPSDRFSAERPEGSISTLTIQRTEQRDSAMYRCASSVRDRDSGANVLTFGAGSRLTVL.

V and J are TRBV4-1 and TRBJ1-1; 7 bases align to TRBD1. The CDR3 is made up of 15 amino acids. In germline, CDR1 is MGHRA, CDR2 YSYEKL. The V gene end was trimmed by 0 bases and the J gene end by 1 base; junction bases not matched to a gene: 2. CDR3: CASSQDTGANTEAFF. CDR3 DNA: TGCGCCAGCAGCCAAGATACAGGGGCGAACACTGAAGCTTTCTTT.

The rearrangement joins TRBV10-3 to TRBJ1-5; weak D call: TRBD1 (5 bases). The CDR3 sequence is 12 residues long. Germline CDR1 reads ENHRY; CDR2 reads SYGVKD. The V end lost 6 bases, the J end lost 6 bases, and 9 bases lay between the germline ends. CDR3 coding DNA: TGTGCCATCAGCAGGGAGGGTCAGCCCCAGCATTTT. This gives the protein CAISREGQPQHF.

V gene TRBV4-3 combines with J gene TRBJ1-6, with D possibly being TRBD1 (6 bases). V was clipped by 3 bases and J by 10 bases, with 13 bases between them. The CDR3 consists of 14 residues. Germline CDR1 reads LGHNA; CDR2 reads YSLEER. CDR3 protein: CASSQEGGESPLHF. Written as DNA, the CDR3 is TGCGCCAGCAGCCAGGAGGGGGGGGAATCACCCCTCCACTTT.